The sequence of this TCR beta chain was determined in a study of blood T cell repertoires in COVID-19. This clone occurred a few times. Germline lookup yields CDR1 SGHNT and CDR2 YYREEE (reference sequence). The CDR3 loop spans 16 amino acids. V lost 0 bases and J lost 0; bases outside the gene matches: 5. Data came from immunoSEQ multiplex PCR; TCRdb stores just in-frame clones and leaves some out. The sample has 150,000 or so clones; around 85% are singletons. The sample comprised peripheral blood. The receptor was derived from a man aged 60 to 69 with COVID-19, enrolled during active disease. The chain uses TRBV5-4 and TRBJ2-5, with 7 bases that match TRBD2. In DNA form, the CDR3 reads TGTGCCAGCAGCTTGGGGCGGGGGAGCTACCAAGAGACCCAGTACTTC. Encoded protein: CASSLGRGSYQETQYF.